The T cell receptor beta chain described here comes from a study of T cell responses to AZD1222 COVID-19 vaccine (dated by TCRdb to 2020 to 2022). Regarding the complete study: AZD1222 recipients given second doses at about 4 weeks or at about 12 weeks were pooled, since spike-specific TCR depth and breadth were not found to differ between the two schedules. A total of 233 trial participants underwent TCR sequencing, of whom roughly 210 had received two doses of AZD1222 and 26 had received two doses of the MenACWY control vaccine. Trial participants were enrolled by age into subgroups of 18-55, 56-69 and 70-plus years, and about 150, 27 and 61 TCR-sequenced participants, respectively, were included in these subgroups.

V is pared back by 2 bases and J by 0 bases, with 11 bases lying between the germline termini. The CDR3 holds 14 amino acids from the cysteine to the phenylalanine. Only CDR3 DNA remains: 42 bases, in frame from the first base. From a lookup of the germline V gene (reference sequence), CDR1 and CDR2 are GTSNPN and SVGIG. Study-wide conclusions, independent of this receptor: Epitopes outside the regions mutated in the B.1.351 and B.1.1.7 variants were reportedly recognized by nearly half of the unique spike-specific TCRs. Most participants were white British and females outnumbered males, and the authors suggested that clonal diversity may have been underestimated. The vaccine-associated CD4 TCRs covered the entire spike protein, and the dominant responses fell in regions 160-218 and 743-854. Only five to seven AZD1222 recipients were SARS-CoV-2 seropositive at baseline, limiting conclusions about previously exposed vaccinees. Because no day 14 peak-response samples were available, the repertoires could be characterized only after the peak T cell response. In the small 56-69-year group, the increase in depth fell short of significance, most likely because of low power. A significant rise in spike-specific TCR breadth and depth was observed after two AZD1222 doses relative to day 0 and relative to MenACWY recipients.

Regarding this clone: Its antigen remains undetermined. One base away there is no much larger clone; base qualities are not given.

The CDR3 regions of human TCRbeta chains were analyzed by immunosequencing. Processing in the source paper ran as follows. Repertoire TCRs were checked for matches against a reference library of SARS-CoV-2-specific TCRs that had been generated using the MIRA antigen-specificity platform. Breadth was defined as the fraction of unique TCRs that were SARS-CoV-2-associated. Depth was defined as the fraction of total T cells that were SARS-CoV-2-associated. Using the MIRA data, every spike-specific TCR was mapped to the spike region that the TCR reacted to and assigned to either a CD4 or a CD8 class. Log10-transformed breadth and depth values were compared by one-way ANOVA with Sidak's multiple comparisons tests. Not all clones reach the TCRdb copy of this immuneACCESS table, which keeps in-frame sequences only. Checked studies attribute under half of the gap to unresolved V genes and leave the rest unexplained. The V and J calls and clone size were taken over from that table, and D and trimming were inferred from the DNA. The sample yields 95,000 to 150,000 clones; approximately 90% were counted once. The top ten clones comprise approximately 1% of the sample.

The time point label of this sample denotes: baseline before first vaccination. Vaccinee samples came from UK trials COV001 and COV002, including a single-blind randomized controlled phase 2/3 trial of AZD1222 (ChAdOx1 nCoV-19) in healthy adults. For TCRbeta chain sequencing, PBMC samples were collected from trial participants at day 0 and at day 28 after the second dose. This TCR was sampled from an adult in good health. The input for sequencing was peripheral blood, taken on day 0 of AZD1222 vaccination. In this chain, TRBV30 is recombined with TRBJ2-7, and possibly TRBD2, on 6 matching bases. For the CDR3, the sequence is CAWSRAGTSYEQYF. Here is the DNA: TGTGCCTGGAGTCGGGCGGGGACCTCCTACGAGCAGTACTTC.